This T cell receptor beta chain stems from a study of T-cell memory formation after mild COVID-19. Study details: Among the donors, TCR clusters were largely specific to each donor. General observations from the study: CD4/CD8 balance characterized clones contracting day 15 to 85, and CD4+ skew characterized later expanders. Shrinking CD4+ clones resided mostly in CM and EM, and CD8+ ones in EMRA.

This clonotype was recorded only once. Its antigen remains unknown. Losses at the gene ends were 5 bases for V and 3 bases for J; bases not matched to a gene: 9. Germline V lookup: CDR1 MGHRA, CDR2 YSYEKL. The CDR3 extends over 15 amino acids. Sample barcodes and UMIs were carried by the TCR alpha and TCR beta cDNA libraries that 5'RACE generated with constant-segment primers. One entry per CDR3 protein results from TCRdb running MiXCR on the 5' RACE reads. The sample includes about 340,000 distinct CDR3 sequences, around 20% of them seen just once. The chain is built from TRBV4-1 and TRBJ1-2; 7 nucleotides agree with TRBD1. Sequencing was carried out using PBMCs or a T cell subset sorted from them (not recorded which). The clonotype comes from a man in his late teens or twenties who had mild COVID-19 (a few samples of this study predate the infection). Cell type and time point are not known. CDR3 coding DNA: TGCGCCAGCAGCAAAACAGGGGCCGGAGACTATGGCTACACCTTC. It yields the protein CASSKTGAGDYGYTF.